This is a list of T cell receptor beta chains from one sample in a study of blood T cell repertoires in COVID-19. Repertoires were generated with immunoSEQ multiplex PCR, while TCRdb's copy carries only in-frame clones and drops some. The sample yields 350,000 or so clones, more than 70% seen once. The sample was peripheral blood. The receptor set was obtained from a woman aged 55-70 years with COVID-19, enrolled during active disease. The conserved cysteine and the conserved F or W are not part of the CDR3 here.

j_call v_call cdr3_aa
TRBJ1-1 TRBV7-3 ASSLGVRGTEAF
TRBJ2-2 TRBV10-2 ATRGFSGNTGELF
TRBJ2-7 TRBV7-6 ASSPRTEGEQY
TRBJ1-1 TRBV10-3 AIRRESGNTEAF
TRBJ2-5 TRBV18 ASSLDRAVETQY
TRBJ1-5 TRBV6-2/TRBV6-3 ASSRSGENQPQH
TRBJ2-2 TRBV5-1 ASSLELSNTGELF
TRBJ2-7 TRBV7-9 ASSTKSSYEQY
TRBJ1-1 TRBV7-2 ASSPQGNTEAF
TRBJ1-4 TRBV9 ASSPQGQGGEKLF
TRBJ1-1 TRBV11-2 ASSPQGLGEAF
TRBJ1-1 TRBV15 ATSRDIRGEAF
TRBJ1-6 TRBV7-2 ASSFSGQGNSPLH
TRBJ2-2 TRBV6-1 ASSEALRAGGTGELF
TRBJ1-1 TRBV6-6 ASTDRYTEAF
TRBJ1-4 TRBV6-1 ASSDPQGTVEKLF
TRBJ1-4 TRBV2 ASRESGGGNEKLF
TRBJ1-2 TRBV7-9 ASSDPGQGNYGYT
TRBJ2-7 TRBV27 ASMRGRAYEQY
TRBJ1-2 TRBV28 ASSQGRDREGYT
TRBJ2-7 TRBV5-1 ASSLGGGPAREQY
TRBJ2-7 TRBV6-2/TRBV6-3 ASSHHAGRTYEQY
TRBJ2-3 TRBV4-2 ASSQELAGVNTQY
TRBJ1-1 TRBV6-6 ASRRQGSTEAF
TRBJ1-5 TRBV28 ASSLSPGRVDQPQH
TRBJ2-2 TRBV10-3 AISSDRGPLPGELF
TRBJ1-1 TRBV18 ASSPSRGGLDTEAF
TRBJ1-5 TRBV2 ASRGTGGNQPQH
TRBJ1-1 TRBV10-3 AISLDRNTEAF
TRBJ2-1 TRBV7-2 ASSLGLAGDEQF
TRBJ2-7 TRBV10-3 AISGYYEQY
TRBJ1-2 TRBV6-5 ASTQTWAYGYT
TRBJ1-2 TRBV6-5 ASSLQGTAIYGYT
TRBJ1-5 TRBV29-1 SVGKGGNQPQH
TRBJ2-1 TRBV2 ASSDLSGSGNEQF
TRBJ1-1 TRBV3-1/TRBV3-2 ASSHRTGNTEAF
TRBJ1-1 TRBV2 ASSETGRGGWNTEAF
TRBJ1-4 TRBV5-6 ASSRQSREKLF
TRBJ1-5 TRBV6-6 ASTLTAYSNQPQH
TRBJ2-7 TRBV5-4 ASSFGGGGLRSYEQY